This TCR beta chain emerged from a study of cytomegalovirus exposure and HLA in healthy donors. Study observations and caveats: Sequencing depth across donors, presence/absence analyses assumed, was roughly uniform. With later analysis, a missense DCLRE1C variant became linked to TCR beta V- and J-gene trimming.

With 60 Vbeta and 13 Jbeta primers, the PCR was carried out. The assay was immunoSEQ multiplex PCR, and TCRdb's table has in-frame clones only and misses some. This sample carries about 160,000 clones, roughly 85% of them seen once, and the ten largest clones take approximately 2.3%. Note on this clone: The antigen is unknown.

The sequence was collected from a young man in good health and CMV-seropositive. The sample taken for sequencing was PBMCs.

CDR3 nucleotide sequence: TGCGCCAGCAGCTTGTCAGGCCCTCCCGAGACCCAGTACTTC. As protein: CASSLSGPPETQYF. This chain links TRBV5-1 with TRBJ2-5; unclear D gene. Germline V CDR1 and CDR2: SGHRS, YFSETQ. This CDR3 contains 14 residues. Trimming shortened V by 1 base and J by 5 bases, and 12 bases separated the two germline ends.